The 21 T cell receptor beta chains below come from one sample, sequenced in a study of radiotherapy plus CTLA-4 blockade in lung cancer. The protocol was immunoSEQ multiplex PCR, while the TCRdb copy is restricted to in-frame clones and leaves out a portion. This sample has about 62,000 clones, with around 69% found just once. The sample in question was peripheral blood, obtained from a patient treated with radiotherapy plus ipilimumab. The receptors here all came from a human donor with non-small cell lung cancer who had a complete response to radiotherapy plus ipilimumab.

This chain connects TRBV2 to TRBJ1-2; 10 bases align to TRBD1. The CDR3 runs 16 residues. Trimming took 1 base from V and 3 from J; bases not matched to a gene: 5. Germline assignment: CDR1 SNHLY and CDR2 FYNNEI. The CDR3, as DNA: TGTGCCAGCAGTGAAGAGGGACAGGGGTTGTACTATGGCTACACCTTC. As protein: CASSEEGQGLYYGYTF.

The V call is TRBV2, the J call TRBJ1-1, with D tentatively TRBD1 (6 bases). The V end was cut by 7 bases, the J end by 1 base, with 16 bases between. The CDR3 runs 15 residues. In germline, CDR1 is SNHLY, CDR2 FYNNEI. The DNA for the CDR3 is TGTGCCAGCATGATTCTTGGGACACAGAACACTGAAGCTTTCTTT. Translation gives CASMILGTQNTEAFF.

In this sample, this clone turned up once. CDR3 in amino acids: CASRQGAKYEQYF. CDR3 bases: TGTGCCAGCAGACAGGGGGCGAAGTACGAGCAGTACTTC. The V gene is TRBV6-5, the J gene TRBJ2-5; 9 bases line up with TRBD1. The J call may be faulty, since TRBJ2-7 better matches the DNA end. Germline CDR1 and CDR2: MNHEY and SVGAGI. This CDR3 is built from 13 residues.

The rearrangement uses TRBV5-1 and TRBJ1-2; D perhaps matches TRBD1 (5 bases). The CDR3 covers 14 residues. Trimming shortened V by 4 bases and J by 7 bases, and 17 bases separated the two germline ends. Germline CDR1 is SGHRS and CDR2 is YFSETQ. The CDR3 loop reads CASSRQGEVGGYTF. CDR3 sequence (DNA): TGCGCCAGCAGCCGACAAGGGGAAGTTGGTGGCTACACCTTC.

The chain combines TRBV2 with TRBJ1-5; D is possibly TRBD1 (6 bases). The V and J ends lost 4 bases and 4 bases respectively, with 11 bases between them. The CDR3 sequence is 14 residues long. Germline CDR1 reads SNHLY; CDR2 reads FYNNEI. The CDR3 DNA is TGTGCCAGCAGTGTACAGGGTTGGAATCAGCCCCAGCATTTT. This translates into CASSVQGWNQPQHF.

The V and J genes are TRBV18 and TRBJ2-1; weak D call: TRBD1 (5 bases). The CDR3 length is 16 residues. Between the trimmed V and J ends, which lost 2 bases and 0 bases, there was a span of 11 bases. CDR1 and CDR2 (germline): KGHSH, LQKENI. The CDR3 spells CASSPIAGLSYNEQFF. The CDR3 DNA sequence: TGTGCCAGCTCACCAATAGCAGGGCTCTCCTACAATGAGCAGTTCTTC.

About this clone itself: A much larger clone differs by one base, so this may be a read error. The rearrangement links TRBV11-2 to TRBJ1-1; no definite D call. Trimming removed 5 bases at V and 7 bases at J, with 17 bases between. Germline CDR1 is SGHAT and CDR2 is FQNNGV. CDR3 size: 14 residues. DNA for the CDR3: TGTGCCAGCAGCCAAAGCCCGCATCTTGTTGAAGCTTTCTTT. Its translation: CASSQSPHLVEAFF.

The CDR3 loop reads CASSPGADTQYF. The CDR3 bases are TGTGCCAGCAGTCCTGGGGCGGATACGCAGTATTTT. V is TRBV7-9 and J is TRBJ2-3, with D possibly being TRBD1 (5 bases). Trimming removed 6 bases from V and 6 bases from J, with 10 bases in between. Germline CDR1 reads SEHNR; CDR2 reads FQNEAQ (reference sequence). The CDR3 sequence is 12 residues long. Based on the CDR3 plus reference TRBV7-9 and TRBJ2-3, the full variable domain is DTGVSQNPRHKITKRGQNVTFRCDPISEHNRLYWYRQTLGQGPEFLTYFQNEAQLEKSRLLSDRFSAERPKGSFSTLEIQRTEQGDSAMYLCASSPGADTQYFGPGTRLTVL.

V and J are TRBV30 and TRBJ2-7; no clear D. The CDR3 is 13 amino acids. CDR1 and CDR2 (germline): GTSNPN, SVGIG (reference sequence). V was cut by 3 bases and J by 1 base, with 10 bases left in between. For the CDR3, the DNA is TGTGCCTGGAGGCCCCTCGGGTCCTACGAGCAGTACTTC. It translates to CAWRPLGSYEQYF.

V and J are TRBV4-1 and TRBJ2-7, with D perhaps TRBD2 (5 bases). Trimming took 8 bases from V and 2 from J, leaving 10 bases between them. This CDR3 has 12 residues. Looked up from germline, CDR1 is MGHRA and CDR2 is YSYEKL. The CDR3 sequence: CASRGGTYEQYF. The CDR3 region has the DNA TGCGCCAGCCGCGGAGGAACCTACGAGCAGTACTTC.

This chain links TRBV6-1 with TRBJ2-1, with D possibly being TRBD1 (5 bases). V was shortened by 5 bases and J by 6 bases, with 14 bases between the two germline ends. This CDR3 is 14 amino acids long. CDR1 is MNHNS, CDR2 SASEGT, per germline. The CDR3 loop reads CASSLPQGSNEQFF. As DNA, the CDR3 is TGTGCCAGCAGTTTACCGCAGGGAAGCAATGAGCAGTTCTTC.

The V and J genes are TRBV18 and TRBJ2-1, with 8 positions matching TRBD2. The CDR3 sequence is 16 residues long. CDR1 is KGHSH and CDR2 is LQKENI in the germline V gene. With V trimmed by 0 bases and J by 6 bases, 7 bases remained unmatched. The CDR3 coding sequence is TGTGCCAGCTCACCACCGTCAGCCAGCGGGGGCAATGAGCAGTTCTTC. Residues: CASSPPSASGGNEQFF.

The chain recombines TRBV5-1 with TRBJ2-3, with a possible D match to TRBD2 (5 bases). The V end lost 0 bases, the J end lost 0 bases, and 8 bases lay between the germline ends. Looked up from germline, CDR1 is SGHRS and CDR2 is YFSETQ. The CDR3 contains 15 residues. CDR3 sequence reads: CASSLAGSSTDTQYF. The CDR3 nucleotides are TGCGCCAGCAGCTTGGCGGGGTCTAGCACAGATACGCAGTATTTT.

The rearrangement links TRBV6-5 to TRBJ1-5; possibly TRBD1 for D (5 bases). V dropped 5 bases and J dropped 11 bases, with 13 bases sitting between them. Germline V gene lookup returns CDR1 MNHEY and CDR2 SVGAGI. The CDR3 is 12 residues long. The CDR3 loop reads CASSEDITAQHF. CDR3 DNA sequence: TGTGCCAGCAGTGAGGACATTACAGCCCAGCATTTT.

The V gene is TRBV28, the J gene TRBJ2-1; the match to TRBD1 covers 8 bases. CDR1 MDHEN and CDR2 SYDVKM come from the germline V gene. V lost 5 bases, J lost 6 bases, and 9 bases stayed unmatched. This CDR3 comprises 15 residues. CDR3 sequence (DNA): TGTGCCAGCAGTCCCGGACAGGGAGTAGGCAATGAGCAGTTCTTC. This encodes CASSPGQGVGNEQFF.

This chain uses TRBV7-9 with TRBJ2-7, with TRBD2 identical over 13 bases. The CDR3 extends over 15 amino acids. Per the germline V gene, CDR1 is SEHNR and CDR2 is FQNEAQ (reference sequence). The ends lost 5 bases at V and 8 bases at J; junction bases unmatched: 9. The CDR3 reads CASSPPGLAGDQQYF. The CDR3 coding sequence is TGTGCCAGCAGCCCGCCCGGACTAGCGGGGGACCAGCAGTACTTC.

This clone occurred once. V usage is TRBV10-3 and J usage is TRBJ2-1; TRBD1 matches at 10 bases. The J segment lost 6 bases and the V segment lost 4 bases, leaving 3 bases of the junction unmatched. This CDR3 contains 14 residues. Per germline, CDR1 ENHRY and CDR2 SYGVKD. CDR3 DNA sequence: TGTGCCATCAGTGGACAGGGGGCTCGCAATGAGCAGTTCTTC. Translated: CAISGQGARNEQFF.

The chain joins TRBV18 to TRBJ2-3, with 11 bases that match TRBD1. Germline CDR1 KGHSH, CDR2 LQKENI. CDR3 length equals 18 residues. The V gene end was trimmed by 6 bases and the J gene end by 1 base; junction bases not matched to a gene: 12. CDR3 coding DNA: TGTGCCAGCTCCCACGGACAGGGGGCGCTGGGGGGCACAGATACGCAGTATTTT. Its translation: CASSHGQGALGGTDTQYF.

V is TRBV19 and J is TRBJ2-4; D perhaps matches TRBD2 (5 bases). The CDR3 has 14 residues. Germline CDR1 is LNHDA and CDR2 is SQIVND (reference sequence). The V end was cut by 6 bases, the J end by 7 bases, with 16 bases between. Here the CDR3 reads CASSLTGSRNIQYF. As DNA, the CDR3 is TGTGCCAGTAGCCTAACGGGGTCTAGGAACATTCAGTACTTC.

This clone occurred once. The chain joins TRBV5-1 to TRBJ2-1; 13 bases match TRBD2. V lost 0 bases, J lost 6 bases, and 6 bases stayed unmatched. The CDR3 covers 17 residues. In germline, CDR1 is SGHRS, CDR2 YFSETQ. Written as DNA, the CDR3 is TGCGCCAGCAGCTTGGACCTACTAGCGGGAGGGCGCAATGAGCAGTTCTTC. It specifies CASSLDLLAGGRNEQFF.

This clone appeared once. The chain employs TRBV30 and TRBJ2-1, with TRBD2 matching over 9 bases. The V gene end was trimmed by 3 bases and the J gene end by 8 bases; junction bases not matched to a gene: 14. Germline CDR1 reads GTSNPN; CDR2 reads SVGIG (reference sequence). The CDR3 spans 16 residues. Written as DNA, the CDR3 is TGTGCCTGGAGGGGTGAGGTAGCGGGGGTATCGCATGAGCAGTTCTTC. Amino acids: CAWRGEVAGVSHEQFF. Variable domain in full (rest from reference TRBV30 and TRBJ2-1): SQTIHQWPATLVQPVGSPLSLECTVEGTSNPNLYWYRQAAGRGLQLLFYSVGIGQISSEVPQNLSASRPQDRQFILSSKKLLLSDSGFYLCAWRGEVAGVSHEQFFGPGTRLTVL.